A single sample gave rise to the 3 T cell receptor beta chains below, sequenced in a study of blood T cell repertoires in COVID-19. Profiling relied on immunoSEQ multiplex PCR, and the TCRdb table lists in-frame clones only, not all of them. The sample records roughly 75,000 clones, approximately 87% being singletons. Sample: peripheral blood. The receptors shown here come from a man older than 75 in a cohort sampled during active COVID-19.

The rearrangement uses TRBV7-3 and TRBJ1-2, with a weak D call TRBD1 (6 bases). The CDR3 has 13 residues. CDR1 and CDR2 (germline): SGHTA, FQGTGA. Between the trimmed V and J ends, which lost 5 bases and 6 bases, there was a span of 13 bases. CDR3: CASSNQQGDGYTF. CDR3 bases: TGTGCCAGCAGCAACCAACAGGGAGATGGCTACACCTTC.

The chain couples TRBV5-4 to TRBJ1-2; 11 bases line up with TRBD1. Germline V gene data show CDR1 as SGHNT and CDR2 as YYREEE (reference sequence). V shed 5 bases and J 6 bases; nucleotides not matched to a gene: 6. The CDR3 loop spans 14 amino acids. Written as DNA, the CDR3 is TGTGCCAGCAGAGCGGACAGGGGGCTGGATGGCTACACCTTC. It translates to CASRADRGLDGYTF.

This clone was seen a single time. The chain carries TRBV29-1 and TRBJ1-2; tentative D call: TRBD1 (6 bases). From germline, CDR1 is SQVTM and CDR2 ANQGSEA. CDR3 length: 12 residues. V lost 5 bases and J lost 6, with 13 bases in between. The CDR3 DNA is TGCAGCGTTTATACATACAGGGATGGCTACACCTTC. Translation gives CSVYTYRDGYTF.